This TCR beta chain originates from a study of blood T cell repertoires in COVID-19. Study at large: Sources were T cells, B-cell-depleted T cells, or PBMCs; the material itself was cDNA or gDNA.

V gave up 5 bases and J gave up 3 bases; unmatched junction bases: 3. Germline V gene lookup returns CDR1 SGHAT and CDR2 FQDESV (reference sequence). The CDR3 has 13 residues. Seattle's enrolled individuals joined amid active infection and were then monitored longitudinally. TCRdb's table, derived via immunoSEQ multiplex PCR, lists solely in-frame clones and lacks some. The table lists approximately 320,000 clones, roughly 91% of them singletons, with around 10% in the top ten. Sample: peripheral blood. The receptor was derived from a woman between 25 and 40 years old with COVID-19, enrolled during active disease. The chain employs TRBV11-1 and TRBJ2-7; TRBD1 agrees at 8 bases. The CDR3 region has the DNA TGTGCCAGCAGCGGACAGGGATACTACGAGCAGTACTTC. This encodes CASSGQGYYEQYF.